This T cell receptor (beta chain) was identified during a study of post-analysis software for immune sequencing data. About the research overall: Disease courses included relapsing-remitting, secondary progressive and progressive-relapsing multiple sclerosis.

Broader study findings: Same-batch preparations were strongly co-clustered by F measure. TRBV5-6, TRBV5-1 and TRBV20-1 were among 4 or 5 TRBV segments more frequent in patients than controls. People with multiple sclerosis had a significantly lower normalized Chao1 diversity than controls did.

TCR beta cDNA libraries included unique molecular identifiers. TCRdb itself ran the PCR reads through MiXCR, one entry per CDR3 protein. The table has hundreds of thousands of distinct CDR3 sequences, roughly three fifths seen once. Worth noting for this clonotype: Its antigen is as yet unknown.

Germline V gene sequence: CDR1 LNHNV, CDR2 YYDKDF (reference sequence). The germline V and J ends were trimmed by 6 bases and 5 bases, with 23 bases remaining between them. This CDR3 is built from 16 residues. This TCR came from a girl aged 2 to 9 with multiple sclerosis. This chain connects TRBV15 to TRBJ2-7; D is unresolved. Material for sequencing was blood. The CDR3 protein is CATSPSALRQGHEQYF. CDR3 in DNA: TGTGCCACCAGTCCATCTGCCCTTCGACAAGGCCACGAGCAGTACTTC. The whole variable domain, remainder taken from reference TRBV15 and TRBJ2-7, is DAMVIQNPRYQVTQFGKPVTLSCSQTLNHNVMYWYQQKSSQAPKLLFHYYDKDFNNEADTPDNFQSRRPNTSFCFLDIRSPGLGDTAMYLCATSPSALRQGHEQYFGPGTRLTVT.